Below, 14 T cell receptor beta chains from the same sample are listed, as sequenced in a study of blood T cell repertoires in COVID-19. TCRdb keeps only in-frame clones here, not all; method: immunoSEQ multiplex PCR. The profile shows fewer than 250,000 clones, 70% to 80% of them singletons. Sample: peripheral blood. The receptors were gathered from a woman between 45 and 60 years old with acute or convalescent COVID-19.

The chain combines TRBV5-1 with TRBJ1-6; 9 nucleotides align to TRBD1. With V trimmed by 0 bases and J by 7 bases, 11 bases remained unmatched. From germline, CDR1 is SGHRS and CDR2 YFSETQ. This CDR3 has 18 amino acids. CDR3 amino acids: CASSLDPLTGGKNSPLHF. CDR3 coding DNA: TGCGCCAGCAGCTTGGACCCTTTGACAGGGGGTAAAAATTCACCCCTCCACTTT. Full variable domain (outside the CDR3, taken from reference TRBV5-1 and TRBJ1-6): KAGVTQTPRYLIKTRGQQVTLSCSPISGHRSVSWYQQTPGQGLQFLFEYFSETQRNKGNFPGRFSGRQFSNSRSEMNVSTLELGDSALYLCASSLDPLTGGKNSPLHFGNGTRLTVT.

In this sample, this clone turned up many times. This sequence joins TRBV7-2 and TRBJ2-2, with 8 bases matching TRBD1. CDR1 and CDR2 from the germline V gene are SGHTA and FQGNSA. V was clipped by 6 bases and J by 0 bases; unmatched bases: 6. This CDR3 spans 16 amino acids. The CDR3 reads CASRFMTGANTGELFF. The DNA for the CDR3 is TGTGCCAGCAGGTTCATGACAGGGGCGAACACCGGGGAGCTGTTTTTT. Using reference TRBV7-2 and TRBJ2-2 for the parts outside the CDR3, the full variable domain is GAGVSQSPSNKVTEKGKDVELRCDPISGHTALYWYRQSLGQGLEFLIYFQGNSAPDKSGLPSDRFSAERTGGSVSTLTIQRTQQEDSAVYLCASRFMTGANTGELFFGEGSRLTVL.

V gene TRBV6-5 combines with J gene TRBJ1-1, with D unclear. V was trimmed by 8 bases and J by 5 bases, leaving 9 bases between them. Germline V CDR1 and CDR2: MNHEY, SVGAGI. The CDR3 consists of 11 residues. The CDR3 bases are TGTGCCAGCGGGGAGAAGACTGAAGCTTTCTTT. This sequence encodes CASGEKTEAFF.

The V gene is TRBV5-1, the J gene TRBJ1-2; tentative D call: TRBD1 (5 bases). Germline assignment: CDR1 SGHRS and CDR2 YFSETQ. Trimming removed 3 bases at V and 5 bases at J, with 11 bases between. The CDR3 is made up of 13 amino acids. The CDR3, as DNA: TGCGCCAGCAGCTCCGACAGCTATTATGGCTACACCTTC. Translation gives CASSSDSYYGYTF.

The rearrangement uses TRBV19 and TRBJ2-1; 15 nucleotides agree with TRBD2. V lost 5 bases to trimming and J lost 7 bases; unmatched junction nucleotides: 6. Germline V gives CDR1 LNHDA, CDR2 SQIVND (reference sequence). The CDR3 spans 16 residues. CDR3 protein: CASSPRTSGRGNEQFF. CDR3 nucleotides: TGTGCCAGTAGTCCACGGACTAGCGGGAGGGGGAATGAGCAGTTCTTC. Full variable domain (rest looked up from reference TRBV19 and TRBJ2-1): DGGITQSPKYLFRKEGQNVTLSCEQNLNHDAMYWYRQDPGQGLRLIYYSQIVNDFQKGDIAEGYSVSREKKESFPLTVTSAQKNPTAFYLCASSPRTSGRGNEQFFGPGTRLTVL.

The V gene is TRBV7-2, the J gene TRBJ2-1; 11 nucleotides align to TRBD1. Germline V gene data show CDR1 as SGHTA and CDR2 as FQGNSA. Germline trimming cut 3 bases from V and 6 bases from J; bases unmatched to any gene: 7. The CDR3 sequence is 16 residues long. The CDR3 DNA reads TGTGCCAGCAGCTTTAGAGGACAGGGGGCTCCCAATGAGCAGTTCTTC. Translation gives CASSFRGQGAPNEQFF. Filled out from reference TRBV7-2 and TRBJ2-1, the complete variable domain reads GAGVSQSPSNKVTEKGKDVELRCDPISGHTALYWYRQSLGQGLEFLIYFQGNSAPDKSGLPSDRFSAERTGGSVSTLTIQRTQQEDSAVYLCASSFRGQGAPNEQFFGPGTRLTVL.

The sample holds many counts of this clone. This chain links TRBV29-1 with TRBJ1-2; D is unresolved. CDR3 length: 14 amino acids. The ends were cut back, 2 bases at V and 1 base at J, with 11 bases in the middle. Germline V gene data show CDR1 as SQVTM and CDR2 as ANQGSEA. CDR3 nucleotides: TGCAGCGTTGAAACGCCACTCAATAACTATGGCTACACCTTC. Translating it yields CSVETPLNNYGYTF.

As to this clone: This specimen includes other DNA sequences encoding the same CDR3. The chain employs TRBV5-1 and TRBJ1-3, with no clear D. The CDR3 runs to 14 residues. Trimming took off 3 bases at V and 0 bases at J, with 7 bases between the two ends. CDR1 is SGHRS, CDR2 YFSETQ, per germline. DNA for the CDR3: TGCGCCAGCAGCTCCGGAGGCTCTGGAAACACCATATATTTT. Translating it yields CASSSGGSGNTIYF.

The chain carries TRBV5-6 and TRBJ2-7; possible D gene TRBD2, 6 bases. V was cut by 1 base and J by 3 bases, with 11 bases left in between. Germline CDR1 reads SGHDT; CDR2 reads YYEEEE. The CDR3 contains 14 residues. The DNA of the CDR3 is TGTGCCAGCAGCTTGCCCGGGGGAAGCTACGAGCAGTACTTC. Protein: CASSLPGGSYEQYF.

The CDR3 DNA reads as TGTGCCACCAGTGATTTGGGGGGGAAGGGCAATGAGCAGTTCTTC. It yields the protein CATSDLGGKGNEQFF. This sequence joins TRBV24-1 and TRBJ2-1; the D gene is possibly TRBD2 (6 bases). Germline V CDR1 and CDR2: KGHDR, SFDVKD. V was clipped by 0 bases and J by 6 bases, with 11 bases between them. There are 15 residues in the CDR3.

The chain couples TRBV29-1 to TRBJ1-2, with D unresolved. This CDR3 region has 10 residues. Germline V gene data show CDR1 as SQVTM and CDR2 as ANQGSEA. With 6 bases removed from V and 7 bases from J, the gap between germline ends came to 9 bases. CDR3 DNA: TGCAGCGTCGGGGAATCTGGCTACACCTTC. It encodes CSVGESGYTF.

A remark on this clone: This CDR3 is also generated by other DNA sequences in the sample. V is TRBV11-2 and J is TRBJ1-6, with D possibly being TRBD1 (5 bases). This CDR3 is 15 amino acids long. Germline V gene data show CDR1 as SGHAT and CDR2 as FQNNGV. Trimming stripped 2 bases from V and 2 bases from J, with 7 bases between. CDR3 amino acids: CASSLRGAYNSPLHF. In DNA, the CDR3 is TGTGCCAGCAGCTTACGGGGGGCCTATAATTCACCCCTCCACTTT.

V is TRBV18 and J is TRBJ1-1; D gene unclear. Trimming left V 5 bases short and J 4 bases short, with 14 bases between. CDR1 and CDR2 (germline): KGHSH, LQKENI. The CDR3 extends over 14 amino acids. The CDR3 spells CASSTVASGTEAFF. CDR3 DNA sequence: TGTGCCAGCTCAACAGTGGCGAGCGGCACTGAAGCTTTCTTT.

This clone was seen a handful of times. An end of the junction does not agree with germline; a read error may underlie this. This chain connects TRBV19 to TRBJ2-1; D is unresolved. Germline V gene sequence: CDR1 LNHDA, CDR2 SQIVND (reference sequence). The CDR3 is 15 residues long. The CDR3 reads CASSPPARAYNEQFF. CDR3 coding DNA: TGTGCCAGTAGTCCCCCAGCGCGCGCCTATAATGAGCAGTTCTTC.